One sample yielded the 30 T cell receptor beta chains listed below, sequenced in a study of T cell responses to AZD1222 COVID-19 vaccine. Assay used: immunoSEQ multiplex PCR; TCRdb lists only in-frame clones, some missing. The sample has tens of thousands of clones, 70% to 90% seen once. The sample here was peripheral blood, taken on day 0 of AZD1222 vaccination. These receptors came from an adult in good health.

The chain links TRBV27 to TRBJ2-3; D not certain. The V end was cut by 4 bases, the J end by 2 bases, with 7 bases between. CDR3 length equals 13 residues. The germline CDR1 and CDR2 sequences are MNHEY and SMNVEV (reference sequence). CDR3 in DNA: TGTGCCAGCAGTTCTCACCTCACAGATACGCAGTATTTT. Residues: CASSSHLTDTQYF.

The CDR3 reads CAISATPGRSYEQYF. The CDR3 DNA follows: TGTGCCATCAGTGCCACCCCCGGGAGGTCCTACGAGCAGTACTTC. The chain combines TRBV10-3 with TRBJ2-7; 7 bases fit TRBD2. V was pared by 4 bases and J by 1 base, with 7 bases of the junction left unmatched. Germline V lookup: CDR1 ENHRY, CDR2 SYGVKD. This CDR3 spans 15 amino acids.

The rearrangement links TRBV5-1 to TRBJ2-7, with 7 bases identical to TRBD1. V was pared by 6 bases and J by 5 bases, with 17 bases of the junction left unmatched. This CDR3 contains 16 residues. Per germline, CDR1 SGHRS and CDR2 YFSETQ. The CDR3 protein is CASTPRPGTAAHEQYF. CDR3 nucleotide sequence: TGCGCCAGCACCCCCCGGCCCGGGACAGCGGCCCACGAGCAGTACTTC.

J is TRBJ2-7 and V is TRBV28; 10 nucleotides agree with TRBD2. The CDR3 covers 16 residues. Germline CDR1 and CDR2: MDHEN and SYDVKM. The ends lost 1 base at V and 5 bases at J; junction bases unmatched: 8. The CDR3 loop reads CASSLSASGRTHEQYF. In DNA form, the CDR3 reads TGTGCCAGCAGTTTATCGGCTAGCGGGAGAACCCACGAGCAGTACTTC.

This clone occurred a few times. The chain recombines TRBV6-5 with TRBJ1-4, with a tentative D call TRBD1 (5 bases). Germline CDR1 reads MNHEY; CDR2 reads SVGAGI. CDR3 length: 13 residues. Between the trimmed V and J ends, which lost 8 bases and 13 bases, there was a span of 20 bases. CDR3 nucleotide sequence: TGTGCCAGCTTTTACAGGCCCTGCCGTAGACTGTTTTTT. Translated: CASFYRPCRRLFF.

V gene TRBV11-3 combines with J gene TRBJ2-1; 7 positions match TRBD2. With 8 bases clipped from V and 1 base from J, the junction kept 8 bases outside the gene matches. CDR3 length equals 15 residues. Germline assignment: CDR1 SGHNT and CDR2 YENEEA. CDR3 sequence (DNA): TGTGCCAGCGCCCCCCAAGCGGGATCCTACAATGAGCAGTTCTTC. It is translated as CASAPQAGSYNEQFF.

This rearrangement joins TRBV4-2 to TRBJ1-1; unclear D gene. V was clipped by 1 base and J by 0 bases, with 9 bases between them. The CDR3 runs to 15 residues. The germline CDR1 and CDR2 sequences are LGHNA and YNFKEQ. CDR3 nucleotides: TGTGCCAGCAGCCAAGCGACGGAGCTGAACACTGAAGCTTTCTTT. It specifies CASSQATELNTEAFF.

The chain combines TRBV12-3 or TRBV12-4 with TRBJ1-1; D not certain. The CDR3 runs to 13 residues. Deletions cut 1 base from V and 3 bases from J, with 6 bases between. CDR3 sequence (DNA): TGTGCCAGCAGTTTAGACAGATACACTGAAGCTTTCTTT. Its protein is CASSLDRYTEAFF.

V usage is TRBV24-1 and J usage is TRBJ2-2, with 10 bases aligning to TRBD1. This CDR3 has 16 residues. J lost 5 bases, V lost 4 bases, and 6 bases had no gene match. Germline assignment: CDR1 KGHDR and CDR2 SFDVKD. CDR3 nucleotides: TGTGCCACCAGTGAGACAGGGGGCGCGAGGACCGGGGAGCTGTTTTTT. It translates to CATSETGGARTGELFF.

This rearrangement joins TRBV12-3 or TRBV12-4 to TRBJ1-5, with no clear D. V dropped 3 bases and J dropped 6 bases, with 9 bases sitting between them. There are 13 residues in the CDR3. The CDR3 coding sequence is TGTGCCAGCAGTTTTGACTCCAGTCAGCCCCAGCATTTT. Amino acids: CASSFDSSQPQHF.

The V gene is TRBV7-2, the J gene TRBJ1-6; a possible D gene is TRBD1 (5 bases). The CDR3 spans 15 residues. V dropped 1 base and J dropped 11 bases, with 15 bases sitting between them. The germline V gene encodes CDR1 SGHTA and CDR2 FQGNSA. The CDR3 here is CASSLGGFRNTPLHF. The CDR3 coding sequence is TGTGCCAGCAGCTTAGGGGGGTTTAGGAATACACCCCTCCACTTT.

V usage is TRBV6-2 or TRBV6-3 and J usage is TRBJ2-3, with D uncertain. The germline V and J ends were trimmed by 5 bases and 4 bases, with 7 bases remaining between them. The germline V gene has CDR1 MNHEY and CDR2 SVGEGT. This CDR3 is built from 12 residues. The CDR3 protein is CASSPRPDTQYF. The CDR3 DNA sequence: TGTGCCAGCAGTCCGCGACCAGATACGCAGTATTTT.

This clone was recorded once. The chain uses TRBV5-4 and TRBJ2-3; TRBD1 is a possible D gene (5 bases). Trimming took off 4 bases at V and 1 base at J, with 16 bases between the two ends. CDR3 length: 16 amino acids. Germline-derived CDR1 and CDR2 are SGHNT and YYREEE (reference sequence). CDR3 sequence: CASSPGHQGGTDTQYF. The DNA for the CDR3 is TGTGCCAGCAGCCCTGGGCATCAGGGTGGCACAGATACGCAGTATTTT.

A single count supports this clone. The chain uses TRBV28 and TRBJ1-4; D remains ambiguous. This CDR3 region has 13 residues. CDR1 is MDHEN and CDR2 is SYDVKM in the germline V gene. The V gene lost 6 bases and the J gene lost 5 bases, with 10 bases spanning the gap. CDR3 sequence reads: CASSLGRNEKLFF. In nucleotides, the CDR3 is TGTGCCAGCAGCCTCGGACGGAATGAAAAACTGTTTTTT.

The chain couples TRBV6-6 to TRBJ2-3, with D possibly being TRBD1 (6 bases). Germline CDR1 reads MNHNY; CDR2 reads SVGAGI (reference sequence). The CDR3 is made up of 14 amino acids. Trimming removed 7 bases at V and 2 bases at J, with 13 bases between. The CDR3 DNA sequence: TGTGCCAGCACTTTACAGGGACCCACAGATACGCAGTATTTT. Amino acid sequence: CASTLQGPTDTQYF.

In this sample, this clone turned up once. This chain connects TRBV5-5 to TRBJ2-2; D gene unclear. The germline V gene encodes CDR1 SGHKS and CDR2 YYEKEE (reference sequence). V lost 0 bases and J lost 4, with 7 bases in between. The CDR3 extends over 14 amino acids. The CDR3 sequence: CASSLGPLTGELFF. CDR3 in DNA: TGTGCCAGCAGCTTGGGACCGCTCACCGGGGAGCTGTTTTTT.

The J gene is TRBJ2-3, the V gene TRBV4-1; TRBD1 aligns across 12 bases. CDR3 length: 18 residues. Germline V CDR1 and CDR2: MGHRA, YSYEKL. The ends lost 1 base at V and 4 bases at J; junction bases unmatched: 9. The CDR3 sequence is CASSQVLSGTGGPDTQYF. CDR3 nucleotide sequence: TGCGCCAGCAGCCAAGTTTTGTCCGGGACAGGGGGCCCAGATACGCAGTATTTT.

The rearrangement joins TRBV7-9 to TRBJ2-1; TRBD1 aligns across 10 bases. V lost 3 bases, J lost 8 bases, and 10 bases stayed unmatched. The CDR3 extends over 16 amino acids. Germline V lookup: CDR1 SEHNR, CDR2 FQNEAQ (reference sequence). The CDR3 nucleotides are TGTGCCAGCAGCTTTGGGACAGGGGTAGTAGGCGATGAGCAGTTCTTC. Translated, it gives CASSFGTGVVGDEQFF. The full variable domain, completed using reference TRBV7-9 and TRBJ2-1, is DTGVSQNPRHKITKRGQNVTFRCDPISEHNRLYWYRQTLGQGPEFLTYFQNEAQLEKSRLLSDRFSAERPKGSFSTLEIQRTEQGDSAMYLCASSFGTGVVGDEQFFGPGTRLTVL.

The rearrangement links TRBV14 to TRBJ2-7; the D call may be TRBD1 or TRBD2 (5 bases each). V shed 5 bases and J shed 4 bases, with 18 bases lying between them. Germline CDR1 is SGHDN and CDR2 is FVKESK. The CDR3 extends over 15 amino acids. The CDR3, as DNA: TGTGCCAGCAGCTGGGGACCGGACCAGTGGTACGAGCAGTACGTC. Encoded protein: CASSWGPDQWYEQYV.

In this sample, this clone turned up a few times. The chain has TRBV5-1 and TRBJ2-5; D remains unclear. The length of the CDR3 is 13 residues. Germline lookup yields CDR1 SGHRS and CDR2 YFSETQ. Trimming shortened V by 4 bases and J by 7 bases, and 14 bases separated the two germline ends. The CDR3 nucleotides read TGCGCCAGCAGCAGAGACACCGAAGGGACCCAGTACTTC. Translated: CASSRDTEGTQYF.

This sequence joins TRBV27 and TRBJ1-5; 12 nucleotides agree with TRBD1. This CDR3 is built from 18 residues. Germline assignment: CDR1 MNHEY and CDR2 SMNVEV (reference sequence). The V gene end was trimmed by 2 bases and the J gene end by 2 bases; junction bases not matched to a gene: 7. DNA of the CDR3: TGTGCCAGCAGTTTACGGGGACAGGGGGCTGGAGGCAATCAGCCCCAGCATTTT. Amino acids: CASSLRGQGAGGNQPQHF.

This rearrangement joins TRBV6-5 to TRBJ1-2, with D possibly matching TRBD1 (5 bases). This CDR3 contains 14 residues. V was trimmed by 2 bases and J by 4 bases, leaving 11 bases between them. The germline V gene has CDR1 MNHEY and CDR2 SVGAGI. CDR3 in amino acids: CASSYGQGFYGYTF. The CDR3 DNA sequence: TGTGCCAGCAGTTACGGGCAGGGATTCTATGGCTACACCTTC.

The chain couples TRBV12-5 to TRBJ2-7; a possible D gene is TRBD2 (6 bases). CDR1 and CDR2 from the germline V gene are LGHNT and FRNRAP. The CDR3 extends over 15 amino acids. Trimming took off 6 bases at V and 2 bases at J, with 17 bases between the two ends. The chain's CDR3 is CASGLDGGAAYEQYF. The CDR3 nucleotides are TGTGCTAGTGGCCTGGATGGAGGGGCCGCCTACGAGCAGTACTTC.

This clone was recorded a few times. The CDR3: CASSLASGSATDTQYF. The CDR3 DNA reads as TGTGCCAGCAGCTTAGCAAGCGGGAGTGCGACAGATACGCAGTATTTT. This chain uses TRBV7-9 with TRBJ2-3, with TRBD2 matching 8 bases. Trimming cost V 0 bases and J 3 bases; bases outside gene matches: 5. Germline CDR1 is SEHNR and CDR2 is FQNEAQ (reference sequence). There are 16 residues in the CDR3.

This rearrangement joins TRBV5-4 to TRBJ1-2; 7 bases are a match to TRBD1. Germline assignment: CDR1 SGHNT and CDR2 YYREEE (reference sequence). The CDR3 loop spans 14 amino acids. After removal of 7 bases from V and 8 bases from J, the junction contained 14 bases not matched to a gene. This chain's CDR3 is CASGRTGGSEGYTF. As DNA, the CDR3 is TGTGCCAGCGGGAGGACAGGAGGATCGGAAGGCTACACCTTC.

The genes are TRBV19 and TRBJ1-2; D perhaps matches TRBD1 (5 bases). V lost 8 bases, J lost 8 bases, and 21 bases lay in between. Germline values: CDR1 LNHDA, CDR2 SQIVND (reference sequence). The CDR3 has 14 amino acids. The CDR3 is CASSQERGWRGYTF. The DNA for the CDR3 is TGTGCCAGTTCCCAGGAGAGGGGATGGCGCGGCTACACCTTC.

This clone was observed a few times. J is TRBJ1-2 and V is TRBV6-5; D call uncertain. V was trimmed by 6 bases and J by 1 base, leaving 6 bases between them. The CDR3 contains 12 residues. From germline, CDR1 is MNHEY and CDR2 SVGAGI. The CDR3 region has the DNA TGTGCCAGCAGGACGAGTAACTATGGCTACACCTTC. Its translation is CASRTSNYGYTF.

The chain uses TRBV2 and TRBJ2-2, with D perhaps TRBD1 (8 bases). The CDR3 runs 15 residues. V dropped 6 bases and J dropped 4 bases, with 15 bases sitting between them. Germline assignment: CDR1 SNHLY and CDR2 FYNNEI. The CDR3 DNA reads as TGTGCCAGCAGGCAGACAGGGGAGGGCACCGGGGAGCTGTTTTTT. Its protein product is CASRQTGEGTGELFF.

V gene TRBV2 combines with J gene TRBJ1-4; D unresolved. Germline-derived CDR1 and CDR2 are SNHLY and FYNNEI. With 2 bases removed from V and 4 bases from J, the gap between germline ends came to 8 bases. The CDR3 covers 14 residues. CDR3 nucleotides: TGTGCCAGCAGTGAAAGGGAACATAATGAAAAACTGTTTTTT. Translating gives CASSEREHNEKLFF.

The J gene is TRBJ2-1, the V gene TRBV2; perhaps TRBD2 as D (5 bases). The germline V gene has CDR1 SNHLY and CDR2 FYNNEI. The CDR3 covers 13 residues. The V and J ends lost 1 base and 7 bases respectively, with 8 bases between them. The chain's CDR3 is CASSEGLPNEQFF. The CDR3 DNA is TGTGCCAGCAGTGAAGGACTACCGAATGAGCAGTTCTTC.